The 25 T cell receptor beta chains in this list originate from one sample, sequenced in a study of blood T cell repertoires in COVID-19. The table came from immunoSEQ multiplex PCR; TCRdb's copy has only in-frame clones and leaves some out. The table shows 250,000 to 350,000 clones, with 88% occurring only once. The sequencing sample was made of PBMCs or T cells enriched from blood (not recorded which). The receptors stem from a woman between 45 and 60 years old who had recovered from COVID-19.

The V call is TRBV4-2, the J call TRBJ1-6; 7 nucleotides line up with TRBD1. V lost 0 bases to trimming and J lost 7 bases; unmatched junction nucleotides: 3. This CDR3 has 15 residues. Per the germline V gene, CDR1 is LGHNA and CDR2 is YNFKEQ. This chain's CDR3 is CASSQEGGRNSPLHF. In nucleotides, the CDR3 is TGTGCCAGCAGCCAAGAAGGGGGCCGGAATTCACCCCTCCACTTT.

This chain links TRBV24-1 with TRBJ2-5; 13 positions match TRBD2. V shed 3 bases, J shed 2 bases, and the junction held 5 bases outside the gene matches. The CDR3 extends over 17 amino acids. CDR1 and CDR2 from the germline V gene are KGHDR and SFDVKD. DNA of the CDR3: TGTGCCACCAGTGATCCTGGACTAGCGGGAGTTCAAGAGACCCAGTACTTC. It codes for CATSDPGLAGVQETQYF.

This chain uses TRBV28 with TRBJ2-3; no firm D call. The V and J ends lost 1 base and 7 bases respectively, with 6 bases between them. Germline CDR1 and CDR2: MDHEN and SYDVKM. This CDR3 has 12 amino acids. CDR3 protein: CASSLLGNTQYF. DNA for the CDR3: TGTGCCAGCAGTTTATTGGGCAATACGCAGTATTTT.

This chain uses TRBV3-1 (or the pseudogene TRBV3-2) with TRBJ1-1, with 10 bases lining up with TRBD1. The V gene end was trimmed by 6 bases and the J gene end by 5 bases; junction bases not matched to a gene: 6. Germline V lookup: CDR1 LGHDT, CDR2 YNNKEL (reference sequence). CDR3 length: 14 residues. The CDR3, as DNA: TGTGCCAGCAGTCCGATGGACAGGGGGACTGAAGCTTTCTTT. This gives the protein CASSPMDRGTEAFF.

The CDR3 DNA follows: TGTGCCAGTAGTACCAGGACTAGCGGGAGTATCGACGAGCAGTACTTC. As protein: CASSTRTSGSIDEQYF. The J gene is TRBJ2-7, the V gene TRBV19; 13 bases fit TRBD2. Germline trimming cut 4 bases from V and 5 bases from J; bases unmatched to any gene: 8. Looked up from germline, CDR1 is LNHDA and CDR2 is SQIVND (reference sequence). This CDR3 has 16 residues.

The CDR3 DNA reads TGTGCCAGCACCAAAGACCCAGGGAATTCACCCCTCCACTTT. This gives the protein CASTKDPGNSPLHF. The V gene is TRBV11-2, the J gene TRBJ1-6; TRBD1 might be the D (5 bases). V was cut by 7 bases and J by 7 bases, with 14 bases left in between. The CDR3 loop spans 14 amino acids. Germline assignment: CDR1 SGHAT and CDR2 FQNNGV.

The chain combines TRBV29-1 with TRBJ2-7, with D maybe TRBD2 (6 bases). CDR1 is SQVTM, CDR2 ANQGSEA, per germline. This CDR3 contains 12 residues. Trimming took 4 bases from V and 2 from J, leaving 9 bases between them. The CDR3 reads CSVGVAAYEQYF. The CDR3 DNA follows: TGCAGCGTTGGAGTAGCGGCCTACGAGCAGTACTTC.

The chain is built from TRBV9 and TRBJ1-4, with 12 bases that match TRBD1. The V gene end was trimmed by 2 bases and the J gene end by 7 bases; junction bases not matched to a gene: 9. This CDR3 region has 17 residues. Germline V gene lookup returns CDR1 SGDLS and CDR2 YYNGEE. CDR3 protein: CASSVRDRGRKIEKLFF. In nucleotides, the CDR3 is TGTGCCAGCAGCGTTCGGGACAGGGGGCGGAAGATTGAAAAACTGTTTTTT.

The chain carries TRBV19 and TRBJ1-4, with 7 nucleotides matching TRBD1. Germline-derived CDR1 and CDR2 are LNHDA and SQIVND (reference sequence). The CDR3 contains 16 residues. With V trimmed by 3 bases and J by 3 bases, 7 bases remained unmatched. In DNA, the CDR3 is TGTGCCAGTAGTATCGGGTTGGGACAGTCTAATGAAAAACTGTTTTTT. The encoded protein is CASSIGLGQSNEKLFF.

Here the CDR3 DNA reads TGTGCCAGCAGGGGGGCGATTAACACTGAAGCTTTCTTT. Amino acids: CASRGAINTEAFF. V gene TRBV28 combines with J gene TRBJ1-1; tentative D call: TRBD1 (6 bases). CDR3 size: 13 residues. Germline CDR1 reads MDHEN; CDR2 reads SYDVKM. Trimming took off 6 bases at V and 2 bases at J, with 10 bases between the two ends.

The chain has TRBV28 and TRBJ1-5; TRBD1 agrees at 7 bases. The germline CDR1 and CDR2 sequences are MDHEN and SYDVKM. V dropped 11 bases and J dropped 2; count of bases not matched to a gene: 9. The CDR3 contains 14 residues. The CDR3 DNA reads as TGTGCCGCCATTACAGGGGTGGGCAATCAGCCCCAGCATTTT. Its protein is CAAITGVGNQPQHF.

This clone was seen a handful of times. The gene calls are TRBV7-8 and TRBJ2-1; 8 bases align to TRBD2. The CDR3 runs to 19 residues. The germline CDR1 and CDR2 sequences are SGHVS and FQNEAQ. Losses at the gene ends were 3 bases for V and 5 bases for J; bases not matched to a gene: 18. CDR3 amino acids: CASSFQTWTLAGPHNEQFF. As DNA, the CDR3 is TGTGCCAGCAGCTTTCAGACGTGGACTCTAGCGGGCCCGCACAATGAGCAGTTCTTC.

The chain is built from TRBV30 and TRBJ2-7; tentative D call: TRBD2 (5 bases). The CDR3 sequence is 12 residues long. V gave up 3 bases and J gave up 6 bases, with 12 bases separating them. Germline V gene data show CDR1 as GTSNPN and CDR2 as SVGIG (reference sequence). The CDR3 here is CAWRDRAAEQYF. CDR3 bases: TGTGCCTGGAGGGACCGAGCGGCCGAGCAGTACTTC.

The chain links TRBV15 to TRBJ2-7; no reliable D call. Germline V gene lookup returns CDR1 LNHNV and CDR2 YYDKDF (reference sequence). The CDR3 totals 16 residues. Trimming took off 1 base at V and 2 bases at J, with 15 bases between the two ends. The chain's CDR3 is CATSRAVYTTPYEQYF. DNA of the CDR3: TGTGCCACCAGCAGAGCGGTTTATACCACCCCCTACGAGCAGTACTTC.

The gene calls are TRBV18 and TRBJ1-5; D unresolved. Looked up from germline, CDR1 is KGHSH and CDR2 is LQKENI. Deletions cut 3 bases from V and 7 bases from J, with 10 bases between. CDR3 length: 13 residues. The CDR3 region has the DNA TGTGCCAGCTCACCCCACCCCCAGCAGCCCCAGCATTTT. Translated: CASSPHPQQPQHF.

This clone was seen once. V gene TRBV5-6 combines with J gene TRBJ1-2, with D unresolved. V dropped 4 bases and J dropped 5 bases, with 9 bases sitting between them. Germline V gives CDR1 SGHDT, CDR2 YYEEEE. This CDR3 is built from 12 residues. The CDR3 DNA reads TGTGCCAGCAGCCAAACTCGGTATGGCTACACCTTC. This sequence encodes CASSQTRYGYTF.

The rearrangement links TRBV28 to TRBJ2-4; maybe TRBD2 (7 bases). This CDR3 is built from 14 residues. In germline, CDR1 is MDHEN, CDR2 SYDVKM. Trimming took off 10 bases at V and 9 bases at J, with 22 bases between the two ends. The CDR3 protein is CATTLGGGLGIQYF. In nucleotides, the CDR3 is TGTGCCACCACGCTAGGGGGGGGATTAGGCATTCAGTACTTC.

The rearrangement uses TRBV12-3 or TRBV12-4 and TRBJ1-2; tentatively, D is TRBD1 (6 bases). V lost 4 bases and J lost 4, with 10 bases in between. The CDR3 loop spans 13 amino acids. CDR3 loop: CASSSQGIYGYTF. The CDR3 region has the DNA TGTGCCAGCAGTTCGCAGGGGATCTATGGCTACACCTTC.

The chain employs TRBV15 and TRBJ2-1, with 11 bases that match TRBD2. The CDR3 length is 23 residues. Germline values: CDR1 LNHNV, CDR2 YYDKDF (reference sequence). With 0 bases clipped from V and 0 bases from J, the junction kept 19 bases outside the gene matches. CDR3 nucleotides: TGTGCCACCAGCAGAGATGGGGGCCGACTAGCGGGACTTCTTACAAGCTCCTACAATGAGCAGTTCTTC. Translated, it gives CATSRDGGRLAGLLTSSYNEQFF.

The rearrangement links TRBV4-3 to TRBJ1-5; 7 nucleotides align to TRBD1. The trim removed 5 bases at V and 7 bases at J, leaving 14 bases unmatched. Germline V gene sequence: CDR1 LGHNA, CDR2 YSLEER. This CDR3 has 16 amino acids. As DNA, the CDR3 is TGCGCCAGCAGCAGGGCAGGGGGATATCCGATACAGCCCCAGCATTTT. It encodes CASSRAGGYPIQPQHF.

The gene calls are TRBV28 and TRBJ1-6; the match to TRBD1 covers 7 bases. Germline V gene sequence: CDR1 MDHEN, CDR2 SYDVKM. V dropped 3 bases and J dropped 14; count of bases not matched to a gene: 10. This CDR3 has 14 residues. This chain's CDR3 is CASSLRTGLGALHF. The CDR3 DNA is TGTGCCAGCAGTTTGAGGACAGGACTTGGGGCCCTCCACTTT. Full variable domain (outside the CDR3, taken from reference TRBV28 and TRBJ1-6): DVKVTQSSRYLVKRTGEKVFLECVQDMDHENMFWYRQDPGLGLRLIYFSYDVKMKEKGDIPEGYSVSREKKERFSLILESASTNQTSMYLCASSLRTGLGALHFGNGTRLTVT.

The chain recombines TRBV6-5 with TRBJ2-7, with TRBD2 identical over 8 bases. Germline CDR1 reads MNHEY; CDR2 reads SVGAGI. The V gene end was trimmed by 6 bases and the J gene end by 2 bases; junction bases not matched to a gene: 6. CDR3 length: 14 residues. The CDR3 loop reads CASRKSGGAYEQYF. CDR3 nucleotides: TGTGCCAGCAGAAAAAGCGGGGGAGCCTACGAGCAGTACTTC.

This chain joins TRBV7-9 and TRBJ1-4, with 7 bases lining up with TRBD1. The germline gives CDR1 SEHNR, CDR2 FQNEAQ (reference sequence). The CDR3 has 14 amino acids. V shed 3 bases and J 8 bases; nucleotides not matched to a gene: 6. Here the CDR3 DNA reads TGTGCCAGCAGCTTTTACAGGGGAGGCGAAAAACTGTTTTTT. As protein: CASSFYRGGEKLFF.

The gene calls are TRBV7-2 and TRBJ2-1, with TRBD2 identical over 9 bases. The germline CDR1 and CDR2 sequences are SGHTA and FQGNSA. V lost 7 bases, J lost 0 bases, and 10 bases stayed unmatched. CDR3 length: 17 amino acids. CDR3 DNA: TGTGCCAGCACCCCCCTAGCGGGGACGAGCTCCTACAATGAGCAGTTCTTC. Translated, it gives CASTPLAGTSSYNEQFF.

The chain recombines TRBV27 with TRBJ1-1; no clear D gene. From germline, CDR1 is MNHEY and CDR2 SMNVEV (reference sequence). Trimming shortened V by 0 bases and J by 5 bases, and 13 bases separated the two germline ends. There are 15 residues in the CDR3. The CDR3: CASSLSKGLGTEAFF. The CDR3 nucleotides are TGTGCCAGCAGTTTATCAAAAGGTCTCGGGACTGAAGCTTTCTTT.